Below are 18 T cell receptor beta chains sequenced from a single sample in a study of T cell responses to AZD1222 COVID-19 vaccine. The repertoire was sequenced with immunoSEQ multiplex PCR; TCRdb's copy has only in-frame clones and lacks some. Of some 120,000 clones listed, roughly nine tenths were seen once; the top ten hold about 2.7%. The sample was peripheral blood, taken on day 0 of AZD1222 vaccination. These receptors all come from an adult in good health.

This sequence joins TRBV6-5 and TRBJ1-2, with a tentative D call TRBD1 (5 bases). CDR1 is MNHEY and CDR2 is SVGAGI in the germline V gene. The length of the CDR3 is 13 residues. Trimming took 7 bases from V and 5 from J, leaving 14 bases between them. CDR3 loop: CASTPLGVYGYTF. The CDR3 DNA is TGTGCCAGCACCCCTCTAGGGGTGTATGGCTACACCTTC.

V and J are TRBV13 and TRBJ2-7, with TRBD2 identical over 8 bases. With V trimmed by 5 bases and J by 2 bases, 5 bases remained unmatched. Per germline, CDR1 PRHDT and CDR2 FYEKMQ (reference sequence). The CDR3 runs to 14 residues. The DNA for the CDR3 is TGTGCCAGCAGCGCCGGACTAGCAGCCTACGAGCAGTACTTC. This gives the protein CASSAGLAAYEQYF.

Only a few counts were recorded for this clone. The CDR3 nucleotides read TGTGCCAGCAGTTTCCTCCATGGGGGTTCACCCCTCCACTTT. Its translation: CASSFLHGGSPLHF. The chain has TRBV27 and TRBJ1-6; a weak D match, TRBD1 (5 bases). Germline loops: CDR1 MNHEY, CDR2 SMNVEV (reference sequence). Trimming pared 3 bases from V and 9 bases from J, leaving 12 bases between. This CDR3 spans 14 amino acids.

The chain couples TRBV7-8 to TRBJ2-7; maybe TRBD2 (5 bases). Looked up from germline, CDR1 is SGHVS and CDR2 is FQNEAQ. There are 14 residues in the CDR3. The V end lost 5 bases, the J end lost 2 bases, and 13 bases lay between the germline ends. CDR3 DNA sequence: TGTGCCAGCAGCCCAACTGGACTGGCCTACGAGCAGTACTTC. Amino acids: CASSPTGLAYEQYF.

Concerning this clone itself: The junction does not match germline at one end; this may be a read error. This rearrangement joins TRBV5-1 to TRBJ2-4; TRBD1 is a possible D gene (5 bases). The CDR3 is made up of 13 amino acids. In germline, CDR1 is SGHRS, CDR2 YFSETQ. The CDR3 protein is CASSLGLPSIQYF. As DNA, the CDR3 is TGCGCCAGCAGTTTGGGGCTCCCGAGCATTCAGTACTTC.

The gene calls are TRBV6-5 and TRBJ1-5; 7 nucleotides agree with TRBD1. V trimming: 7 bases; J trimming: 7 bases; junction bases outside the gene matches: 13. The CDR3 runs 15 residues. CDR1 is MNHEY, CDR2 SVGAGI, per germline. Written as DNA, the CDR3 is TGTGCCAGCACCCCTAGACAGGGAATAGGACAGCCCCAGCATTTT. It codes for CASTPRQGIGQPQHF.

The chain has TRBV5-1 and TRBJ1-1, with a weak D call TRBD1 (6 bases). The germline CDR1 and CDR2 sequences are SGHRS and YFSETQ. Trimming took off 1 base at V and 0 bases at J, with 10 bases between the two ends. The CDR3 totals 15 residues. The CDR3, as DNA: TGCGCCAGCAGCTTGTACAGGGCCATGAACACTGAAGCTTTCTTT. The encoded protein is CASSLYRAMNTEAFF.

This sequence joins TRBV7-2 and TRBJ1-1; no clear D. The V end was cut by 5 bases, the J end by 0 bases, with 7 bases between. The length of the CDR3 is 13 residues. The germline V gene encodes CDR1 SGHTA and CDR2 FQGNSA. The CDR3 nucleotides are TGTGCCAGCAGCAGGCCAATGAACACTGAAGCTTTCTTT. Residues: CASSRPMNTEAFF.

The J gene is TRBJ1-2, the V gene TRBV4-1; D gene unclear. Trimming cost V 1 base and J 1 base, with 10 bases left between them. The CDR3 extends over 15 amino acids. Germline assignment: CDR1 MGHRA and CDR2 YSYEKL. The CDR3 sequence is CASSQVYMNNYGYTF. The CDR3, as DNA: TGCGCCAGCAGCCAAGTCTATATGAATAACTATGGCTACACCTTC.

The chain carries TRBV19 and TRBJ2-1; 8 bases match TRBD1. V dropped 1 base and J dropped 4; count of bases not matched to a gene: 12. This CDR3 is built from 18 residues. CDR1 and CDR2 from the germline V gene are LNHDA and SQIVND (reference sequence). The CDR3, as DNA: TGTGCCAGTAGTATAGGTCGCAGGGGGCGCATAGGTTACAATGAGCAGTTCTTC. This encodes CASSIGRRGRIGYNEQFF.

This chain connects TRBV7-9 to TRBJ2-7; TRBD2 agrees at 7 bases. CDR1 SEHNR and CDR2 FQNEAQ come from the germline V gene (reference sequence). Trimming removed 5 bases from V and 2 bases from J; junction bases left unmatched: 6. This CDR3 is 14 amino acids long. The CDR3 sequence: CASSGRDHPYEQYF. The CDR3 coding sequence is TGTGCCAGCAGCGGGAGGGACCACCCCTACGAGCAGTACTTC.

This clone was observed a handful of times. This chain joins TRBV9 and TRBJ1-1; D not certain. The ends were cut back, 0 bases at V and 4 bases at J, with 13 bases in the middle. CDR3 length: 15 residues. Germline loops: CDR1 SGDLS, CDR2 YYNGEE. This CDR3 reads CASSVDPGWGTEAFF. The CDR3, as DNA: TGTGCCAGCAGCGTAGATCCCGGATGGGGCACTGAAGCTTTCTTT. Full variable domain (missing parts from reference TRBV9 and TRBJ1-1): DSGVTQTPKHLITATGQRVTLRCSPRSGDLSVYWYQQSLDQGLQFLIQYYNGEERAKGNILERFSAQQFPDLHSELNLSSLELGDSALYFCASSVDPGWGTEAFFGQGTRLTVV.

The chain joins TRBV12-5 to TRBJ2-5; D is tentatively TRBD1 or TRBD2 (5 bases each). The CDR3 runs to 15 residues. V shed 6 bases and J shed 5 bases, with 19 bases lying between them. The germline gives CDR1 LGHNT, CDR2 FRNRAP. This CDR3 is CASGSLSGGMETQYF. The CDR3 DNA reads as TGTGCTAGTGGCTCTCTATCTGGGGGAATGGAGACCCAGTACTTC.

V usage is TRBV19 and J usage is TRBJ1-2; the D gene is possibly TRBD1 (5 bases). CDR3 length: 11 residues. Germline V CDR1 and CDR2: LNHDA, SQIVND (reference sequence). V lost 10 bases and J lost 4, with 10 bases in between. CDR3 DNA sequence: TGTGCCACCAGGGACGGCTATGGCTACACCTTC. This sequence encodes CATRDGYGYTF.

This sequence joins TRBV7-9 and TRBJ1-5; D gene uncertain. Trimming cost V 5 bases and J 1 base, with 15 bases left between them. The CDR3 totals 16 residues. Looked up from germline, CDR1 is SEHNR and CDR2 is FQNEAQ (reference sequence). The CDR3 DNA reads as TGTGCCAGCAGCCCAGGCCGTTTTGGCAGCAATCAGCCCCAGCATTTT. Residues: CASSPGRFGSNQPQHF.

J is TRBJ1-5 and V is TRBV19; D is ambiguous. Germline V gene lookup returns CDR1 LNHDA and CDR2 SQIVND (reference sequence). Trimming removed 3 bases at V and 9 bases at J, with 15 bases between. The CDR3 has 14 residues. The chain's CDR3 is CASSMGIGERPQHF. DNA of the CDR3: TGTGCCAGTAGTATGGGTATCGGGGAGAGGCCCCAGCATTTT.

The V call is TRBV5-1, the J call TRBJ2-5; TRBD2 matches 10 bases. The CDR3 consists of 15 residues. The V gene's germline CDR1 is SGHRS and CDR2 YFSETQ. V dropped 3 bases and J dropped 4; count of bases not matched to a gene: 6. The CDR3 loop reads CASSYGGTSVETQYF. CDR3 DNA: TGCGCCAGCAGCTACGGCGGGACTAGCGTAGAGACCCAGTACTTC.

J is TRBJ2-1 and V is TRBV19; D not certain. The V and J ends lost 5 bases and 3 bases respectively, with 8 bases between them. Germline V gives CDR1 LNHDA, CDR2 SQIVND (reference sequence). The CDR3 contains 13 residues. This CDR3 is CASSLSSYNEQFF. The CDR3 DNA reads as TGTGCCAGTAGTCTGTCAAGCTACAATGAGCAGTTCTTC.